The clone carrying this TCR beta chain was counted once. Its antigen is not identified. Germline values: CDR1 SGHDN, CDR2 FVKESK. Trimming stripped 0 bases from V and 6 bases from J, with 24 bases between. This CDR3 has 19 residues. This sample was taken from a study of T cell responses to AZD1222 COVID-19 vaccine. Study summary: Analyses pooled second doses at about 4 or about 12 weeks. The study's findings and limits: Close to half of spike-specific TCRs reportedly recognize unmutated variant regions. Spike-specific TCR breadth and depth were elevated following two AZD1222 doses. Repertoire sampling was restricted to post-peak T cell response timepoints.

The assay was immunoSEQ multiplex PCR, and TCRdb's table has in-frame clones only and misses some. This table holds around 120,000 clones, around 92% found once. This material consisted of peripheral blood, taken on day 0 of AZD1222 vaccination. This TCR came from an adult in good health. V and J are TRBV14 and TRBJ2-1, with D tentatively TRBD1 or TRBD2 (5 bases each). DNA of the CDR3: TGTGCCAGCAGCCAAGAGGGAAAGTATTGGCGCTCTGGGGGCAATGAGCAGTTCTTC. Its protein product is CASSQEGKYWRSGGNEQFF.